This T cell receptor (beta chain) is from a study of T cells after yellow fever vaccination (dated by TCRdb to about 2019). Describing the broader study: The SMART-Seq v4 Ultra Low Input RNA kit was used to prepare libraries from fractions with low cell numbers. Bulk TCR alpha and beta repertoires were sequenced longitudinally to track T-cell clones before and after primary and booster YFV17D yellow fever vaccination. Two healthy male donors, one aged 18 to 30 and one aged 30 to 40 years, were included in the cohort. Blood was drawn at multiple timepoints before and after primary and secondary immunization, with bulk PBMC replicates and cell subsets isolated. Overall study outcomes, separate from this receptor: Only a couple of donors were included in the study, so the extent to which the findings can be generalized is limited. Compared with the primary T-cell response, the secondary T-cell response was faster but weaker, reaching its peak on day 5 rather than on day 15. A small fraction of clonotypes appeared in both the CD4 and CD8 compartments, likely as a result of convergent recombination. After the booster, most of the clones that had expanded following primary vaccination were detected again (around 97% of CD4 and 85% to 90% of CD8), which suggests that memory was broadly maintained. Computational filtering was required because FACS-sorted repertoires could contain abundant contaminating clonotypes from the bulk population.

This specimen's treatment or condition label, interpreted: live attenuated yellow fever vaccine strain. PBMCs were isolated from peripheral blood using a standard Ficoll-Paque protocol. Dynabeads CD4 and CD8 positive selection kits were used to isolate CD4 and CD8 T-cell fractions. RNA was extracted with TriZol from bulk PBMCs, CD4 and CD8 fractions, and dextramer-positive and dextramer-negative fractions. Synthesis of TCR cDNA relied on 5'RACE template switching, a step that introduced a universal primer site along with unique molecular identifiers. Priming for cDNA synthesis came from both the TCR alpha and TCR beta constant segments. Library amplification involved two PCR steps, and the second step added sample barcodes and sequencing adapters. Libraries were sequenced on Illumina HiSeq 2500 (2x100 bp) or NovaSeq (2x150 bp). In the paper's pipeline: MIGEC was used to demultiplex reads and collapse the reads into UMI consensus sequences, and MiXCR was used for V(D)J alignment. Using edgeR on replicate PBMC samples, clonotypes were called vaccine-responding if FDR was below 0.01 and the log2 fold change was above 5 up to day 15. Each bulk clonotype was labeled CD4 or CD8 based on which sequenced repertoire, CD4 or CD8, contained the clonotype at higher abundance. TCRdb trimmed public reads at Q25 via fastp, called clones via MiXCR and kept in-frame beta chains. Rows are combined by CDR3 protein, so each entry shows the most common genes and DNA. The V and J calls here are based on TCRdb, not the publication. The sample records about 260,000 distinct CDR3 sequences, over 10% of which are singletons. The ten largest clones represent roughly 0.5% of the sample.

Notes on this clonotype: The antigen this receptor binds is unknown. No base quality information exists; no much larger clone differs at one position.

The CDR3 starts with the cysteine, ends with the phenylalanine, and has 13 residues. Only the CDR3 DNA stays, 39 bases, in frame from base 1. CDR1 and CDR2, per the germline V gene, are KGHSY and FQNENV. V is pruned by 3 bases and J by 7 bases, leaving 3 bases of the junction without a gene match. The origin of this receptor is a man aged 30 to 39 who received the YFV17D yellow fever vaccine. Sequenced here: CD4+ T cells sorted from PBMCs, sampled 45 days after the yellow fever booster vaccination. The chain is assembled from TRBV16 and TRBJ2-4, with TRBD1 identical over 7 junction bases. The DNA sequence follows: TGTGCCAGCAGCCAGACACAGGGGAACATTCAGTACTTC. Its product reads: CASSQTQGNIQYF. Joined to the reference TRBV16 and TRBJ2-4 proteins, this CDR3 gives the full variable domain: GEEVAQTPKHLVRGEGQKAKLYCAPIKGHSYVFWYQQVLKNEFKFLISFQNENVFDETGMPKERFSAKCLPNSPCSLEIQATKLEDSAVYFCASSQTQGNIQYFGAGTRLSVL.